A selection of T cell receptor beta chains follows, all from one sample in a study of blood T cells in healthy people across ages. From the 5' RACE reads, TCRdb called clonotypes with MiXCR, one entry per CDR3 protein. The data show more than 650,000 distinct CDR3 sequences, roughly 24% seen once. The data also belong to a second study, concerning T cells of mothers and their children.

The sequencing sample was made of blood. Source of these receptors: a boy aged 10-17 years in good health. The conserved cysteine and the conserved F or W are not part of the CDR3 here. Fields, in order: V gene, clone size, CDR3 protein. Not all rows give a size; the values are once, few, many and, for expanded clones, a class.

v_gene: TRBV7-9; abundance: many; CDR3aa: ASGPGLARETQY
v_gene: TRBV6-1; abundance: NA; CDR3aa: ASSGTGIQDTQY
v_gene: TRBV7-2; abundance: NA; CDR3aa: ASSAGLAGIQETQY
v_gene: TRBV7-6; abundance: NA; CDR3aa: ASSWTTGGFEQY
v_gene: TRBV15; abundance: few; CDR3aa: ATSRDGGGAAGELF
v_gene: TRBV7-9; abundance: NA; CDR3aa: ASSLAAGQGVY
v_gene: TRBV7-9; abundance: NA; CDR3aa: ASSHKDTGLVTDTQY
v_gene: TRBV5-1; abundance: NA; CDR3aa: ASSPLTGEDIQY
v_gene: TRBV7-9; abundance: NA; CDR3aa: ARSLLGETQY
v_gene: TRBV7-6; abundance: NA; CDR3aa: ASSPAASGGASYEQY
v_gene: TRBV11-2; abundance: NA; CDR3aa: ASSSISPRAHEQY
v_gene: TRBV7-9; abundance: NA; CDR3aa: ASSLRPHEQY
v_gene: TRBV6-1; abundance: many; CDR3aa: ASGTGSQPQH
v_gene: TRBV6-5; abundance: NA; CDR3aa: ASWTAGSGNTIY
v_gene: TRBV20-1; abundance: few; CDR3aa: SARKGATGELF
v_gene: TRBV18; abundance: NA; CDR3aa: ASSPLDRVVGYT
v_gene: TRBV30; abundance: few; CDR3aa: AWSVRGGMDIQY
v_gene: TRBV9; abundance: few; CDR3aa: ATAPGRENNEQF
v_gene: TRBV3-1; abundance: few; CDR3aa: ASSQGLRSYEQY
v_gene: TRBV28; abundance: few; CDR3aa: AITQGQNYEQY
v_gene: TRBV15; abundance: NA; CDR3aa: ATSRDKVYEQY
v_gene: TRBV5-1; abundance: few; CDR3aa: ASSEGTGRGEAF
v_gene: TRBV3-1; abundance: NA; CDR3aa: ASSQGPRRAF
v_gene: TRBV7-2; abundance: NA; CDR3aa: ASSLGNYGPDQPQH
v_gene: TRBV27; abundance: few; CDR3aa: ASSPYTGGTSGANVLT
v_gene: TRBV6-6; abundance: few; CDR3aa: ASTPGTDEKLF
v_gene: TRBV7-8; abundance: NA; CDR3aa: ASSRRTGPSYEQY
v_gene: TRBV29-1; abundance: few; CDR3aa: SARVTTGGIAF
v_gene: TRBV5-1; abundance: once; CDR3aa: ASSPITGAGETQY
v_gene: TRBV7-2; abundance: many; CDR3aa: ASSLRTAGNTIY
v_gene: TRBV20-1; abundance: few; CDR3aa: SAREMGPETQY
v_gene: TRBV24-1; abundance: NA; CDR3aa: ATSDLGSTPINEKLF
v_gene: TRBV30; abundance: NA; CDR3aa: AWSKGGETGTEAF
v_gene: TRBV7-9; abundance: NA; CDR3aa: ASSLRVAGETQY
v_gene: TRBV15; abundance: few; CDR3aa: ATSRGGRGSYNEQF
v_gene: TRBV18; abundance: many; CDR3aa: ASSPRSESGQPQH
v_gene: TRBV20-1; abundance: few; CDR3aa: SASGSSGGAYNEQF
v_gene: TRBV29-1; abundance: NA; CDR3aa: SVGGASDEQF
v_gene: TRBV29-1; abundance: few; CDR3aa: SVARTSLYYEQY
v_gene: TRBV5-1; abundance: NA; CDR3aa: ASSFRGMEAQY
v_gene: TRBV2; abundance: NA; CDR3aa: ASHWVAGSTDTQY
v_gene: TRBV29-1; abundance: few; CDR3aa: SVDGVLGSGKLF
v_gene: TRBV7-9; abundance: few; CDR3aa: ASSLGLLWPGNTIY
v_gene: TRBV7-9; abundance: NA; CDR3aa: ASSLIWGQLEGEKLF
v_gene: TRBV9; abundance: NA; CDR3aa: ASSSSNSYTEAF
v_gene: TRBV6-5; abundance: NA; CDR3aa: ASKPGPVGGYT
v_gene: TRBV9; abundance: few; CDR3aa: ASSSRKTGPNTGELF
v_gene: TRBV12-5; abundance: NA; CDR3aa: ASGLARRTDTQY
v_gene: TRBV15; abundance: few; CDR3aa: ATSRGQSQETQY
v_gene: TRBV12-3/TRBV12-4; abundance: many; CDR3aa: ASSGENQETQY
v_gene: TRBV5-1; abundance: NA; CDR3aa: ASSSSWTQETQY
v_gene: TRBV15; abundance: NA; CDR3aa: ATGSRGTGELF
v_gene: TRBV6-1; abundance: few; CDR3aa: ASSVRVGGYT